Below, 27 T cell receptor beta chains from the same sample are listed, as sequenced in a study of blood T cell repertoires in COVID-19. Only in-frame clones appear in the TCRdb table, and some are missing; sequencing was by immunoSEQ multiplex PCR. This sample has 350,000 to 450,000 clones, with about 90% found just once. Material for sequencing was peripheral blood. The receptors originated from a woman between 55 and 75 years old with COVID-19, enrolled during active disease.

This sequence joins TRBV19 and TRBJ1-4; 9 nucleotides agree with TRBD1. This CDR3 spans 15 amino acids. Germline CDR1 and CDR2: LNHDA and SQIVND (reference sequence). J lost 7 bases, V lost 5 bases, and 8 bases had no gene match. CDR3 DNA: TGTGCCAGTAGTGATCCGGGACAGGGACGTGAAAAACTGTTTTTT. Amino acid sequence: CASSDPGQGREKLFF.

The rearrangement uses TRBV27 and TRBJ2-2; D is possibly TRBD1 (6 bases). From germline, CDR1 is MNHEY and CDR2 SMNVEV (reference sequence). The CDR3 covers 16 residues. V lost 4 bases and J 6 bases, leaving 18 bases between the germline ends. The CDR3 loop reads CASSWGLDSVAGELFF. The CDR3 nucleotides read TGTGCCAGCAGTTGGGGCTTGGACAGTGTGGCCGGGGAGCTGTTTTTT.

This clone is a singleton in its sample. The genes are TRBV28 and TRBJ2-5; 9 nucleotides line up with TRBD2. This CDR3 contains 18 residues. Trimming at V came to 2 bases and at J to 4 bases, leaving 14 bases not matched to a gene. CDR1 and CDR2 (germline): MDHEN, SYDVKM. CDR3 loop: CASSLPDRLAGWLETQYF. CDR3 bases: TGTGCCAGCAGTTTACCCGACCGCCTAGCGGGGTGGTTAGAGACCCAGTACTTC.

The J gene is TRBJ1-5, the V gene TRBV19, with 10 bases aligning to TRBD1. The CDR3 is 16 amino acids. The V gene end was trimmed by 9 bases and the J gene end by 4 bases; junction bases not matched to a gene: 12. From germline, CDR1 is LNHDA and CDR2 SQIVND (reference sequence). Written as DNA, the CDR3 is TGTGCCAGCAAAGACAGGGGGCAGATCGGGAATCAGCCCCAGCATTTT. The encoded protein is CASKDRGQIGNQPQHF.

The V and J genes are TRBV7-9 and TRBJ1-2, with unresolved D. The CDR3 has 14 amino acids. CDR1 is SEHNR, CDR2 FQNEAQ, per germline (reference sequence). Trimming removed 2 bases from V and 6 bases from J, with 13 bases in between. The CDR3 DNA follows: TGTGCCAGCAGCTTATTGGAGGATATTAATGGCTACACCTTC. Its protein product is CASSLLEDINGYTF.

The chain uses TRBV7-8 and TRBJ1-5; TRBD1 might be the D (5 bases). This CDR3 comprises 14 residues. Germline V CDR1 and CDR2: SGHVS, FQNEAQ. Trimming stripped 1 base from V and 9 bases from J, with 13 bases between. DNA of the CDR3: TGTGCCAGCAGCTTAGTTCTAGGTACAGGGCCCCAGCATTTT. Translating gives CASSLVLGTGPQHF.

This clone is a singleton in its sample. V is TRBV5-1 and J is TRBJ2-7; 7 bases are a match to TRBD1. The CDR3 extends over 15 amino acids. V lost 4 bases to trimming and J lost 4 bases; unmatched junction nucleotides: 11. Germline CDR1 SGHRS, CDR2 YFSETQ. CDR3 coding DNA: TGCGCCAGCAGCCCACCCCAGACAGGGAATTACGAGCAGTACTTC. Translated: CASSPPQTGNYEQYF.

This clone showed up many times. The gene calls are TRBV28 and TRBJ1-4; no reliable D call. Germline loops: CDR1 MDHEN, CDR2 SYDVKM. The CDR3 consists of 15 residues. V lost 7 bases and J lost 4, with 16 bases in between. CDR3 bases: TGTGCCAGCACCCCTGGTGCAGACTTTAATGAAAAACTGTTTTTT. Amino acid sequence: CASTPGADFNEKLFF.

The chain is built from TRBV6-6 and TRBJ1-1; TRBD1 matches 8 bases. CDR3 length equals 14 residues. Per the germline V gene, CDR1 is MNHNY and CDR2 is SVGAGI (reference sequence). Trimming took 4 bases from V and 5 from J; bases not matched to a gene: 6. The CDR3 reads CASSWGQARTEAFF. CDR3 nucleotides: TGTGCCAGCAGTTGGGGACAGGCAAGGACTGAAGCTTTCTTT.

The chain couples TRBV5-1 to TRBJ2-1; D is uncertain. Per germline, CDR1 SGHRS and CDR2 YFSETQ. This CDR3 spans 11 amino acids. Trimming stripped 3 bases from V and 6 bases from J, with 4 bases between. The CDR3 nucleotides read TGCGCCAGCAGCTGGAGCAATGAGCAGTTCTTC. Protein product: CASSWSNEQFF.

The chain joins TRBV30 to TRBJ1-6; D uncertain. This CDR3 has 14 amino acids. V was trimmed by 4 bases and J by 7 bases, leaving 14 bases between them. Per the germline V gene, CDR1 is GTSNPN and CDR2 is SVGIG (reference sequence). The CDR3 loop reads CAWNYLVGNSPLHF. CDR3 DNA sequence: TGTGCCTGGAACTACCTGGTTGGCAATTCACCCCTCCACTTT.

This clone was counted only a few times. V usage is TRBV5-4 and J usage is TRBJ1-2; 7 bases map to TRBD1. Germline-derived CDR1 and CDR2 are SGHNT and YYREEE (reference sequence). With V trimmed by 4 bases and J by 12 bases, 9 bases remained unmatched. CDR3 length: 12 amino acids. The CDR3 region has the DNA TGTGCCAGCAGCAGCGGACAGGCGCCGAACACCTTC. It encodes CASSSGQAPNTF.

This clone was seen a single time. This chain connects TRBV2 to TRBJ2-3; D might be TRBD1 (7 bases). There are 15 residues in the CDR3. CDR1 is SNHLY, CDR2 FYNNEI, per germline. The V gene lost 11 bases and the J gene lost 6 bases, with 24 bases spanning the gap. The CDR3 DNA reads TGTGCCTCCACCGGGGGACAGACTATGAGGGATACGCAGTATTTT. It translates to CASTGGQTMRDTQYF.

This clone has just one count. This chain uses TRBV5-1 with TRBJ2-7, with 7 positions matching TRBD1. V lost 4 bases, J lost 2 bases, and 9 bases stayed unmatched. This CDR3 is 15 amino acids long. Germline V gives CDR1 SGHRS, CDR2 YFSETQ. In DNA form, the CDR3 reads TGCGCCAGCAGCCCTGGGACAGTTCGGGCCTACGAGCAGTACTTC. It specifies CASSPGTVRAYEQYF.

This chain links TRBV4-1 with TRBJ1-2; no firm D call. V shed 3 bases and J shed 6 bases, with 11 bases lying between them. The V gene's germline CDR1 is MGHRA and CDR2 YSYEKL. CDR3 length: 13 amino acids. The CDR3 sequence: CASSQSYSDGYTF. CDR3 coding DNA: TGCGCCAGCAGCCAGTCTTACAGTGATGGCTACACCTTC.

This rearrangement joins TRBV11-1 to TRBJ1-1; no clear D. V was pared by 6 bases and J by 10 bases, with 15 bases between. This CDR3 has 12 amino acids. Germline CDR1 and CDR2: SGHAT and FQDESV (reference sequence). For the CDR3, the DNA is TGTGCCAGCAGTGGTTTCCGAGATGGAGCTTTCTTT. Protein: CASSGFRDGAFF.

The V call is TRBV3-1 (or the pseudogene TRBV3-2), the J call TRBJ1-2; TRBD1 matches 9 bases. The germline gives CDR1 LGHDT, CDR2 YNNKEL (reference sequence). V trimming: 1 base; J trimming: 9 bases; junction bases outside the gene matches: 6. The CDR3 extends over 14 amino acids. The CDR3: CASSQGDRAISYTF. The CDR3 DNA sequence: TGTGCCAGCAGCCAAGGGGACAGGGCTATAAGCTACACCTTC.

This chain connects TRBV28 to TRBJ1-2; the D gene is possibly TRBD1 (5 bases). This CDR3 has 14 residues. Germline CDR1 MDHEN, CDR2 SYDVKM. V dropped 8 bases and J dropped 4 bases, with 17 bases sitting between them. The CDR3 DNA is TGTGCCAGCGGGCCGGCGCAGGGCAGCTATGGCTACACCTTC. Its translation is CASGPAQGSYGYTF.

The chain has TRBV5-1 and TRBJ1-2; D is unresolved. Trimming stripped 2 bases from V and 2 bases from J, with 22 bases between. The CDR3 totals 18 residues. Per germline, CDR1 SGHRS and CDR2 YFSETQ. CDR3 in DNA: TGCGCCAGCAGCTTTTACACTGGCACACAAGTACAGAACTATGGCTACACCTTC. Amino acid sequence: CASSFYTGTQVQNYGYTF.

The chain uses TRBV6-2 or TRBV6-3 and TRBJ2-3; 12 bases agree with TRBD1. After removal of 4 bases from V and 5 bases from J, the junction contained 4 bases not matched to a gene. The germline V gene has CDR1 MNHEY and CDR2 SVGEGT. The CDR3 sequence is 15 residues long. The CDR3 coding sequence is TGTGCCAGCAGTTGGGGACAGGGGGCTATAGATACGCAGTATTTT. The encoded protein is CASSWGQGAIDTQYF.

The chain uses TRBV7-9 and TRBJ1-3, with D possibly matching TRBD1 (5 bases). Trimming stripped 9 bases from V and 6 bases from J, with 15 bases between. Germline V gene data show CDR1 as SEHNR and CDR2 as FQNEAQ (reference sequence). The CDR3 sequence is 13 residues long. The CDR3 DNA is TGTGCCAGATCGCCAGGGCTTGAAAACACCATATATTTT. Translated: CARSPGLENTIYF. The full variable domain, completed using reference TRBV7-9 and TRBJ1-3, is DTGVSQNPRHKITKRGQNVTFRCDPISEHNRLYWYRQTLGQGPEFLTYFQNEAQLEKSRLLSDRFSAERPKGSFSTLEIQRTEQGDSAMYLCARSPGLENTIYFGEGSWLTVV.

This chain uses TRBV6-5 with TRBJ1-1; D gene unclear. The V gene lost 5 bases and the J gene lost 5 bases, with 12 bases spanning the gap. Germline CDR1 MNHEY, CDR2 SVGAGI. This CDR3 is built from 13 residues. CDR3 region: CASSPPTGTEAFF. CDR3 bases: TGTGCCAGCAGTCCCCCCACGGGAACTGAAGCTTTCTTT.

The rearrangement links TRBV5-1 to TRBJ2-5, with TRBD1 identical over 8 bases. Germline-derived CDR1 and CDR2 are SGHRS and YFSETQ. V dropped 4 bases and J dropped 2; count of bases not matched to a gene: 7. The CDR3 extends over 15 amino acids. CDR3 protein: CASSPRQGRQETQYF. DNA for the CDR3: TGCGCCAGCAGCCCACGACAGGGGAGGCAAGAGACCCAGTACTTC.

The gene calls are TRBV7-3 and TRBJ1-1, with D unresolved. The V gene lost 0 bases and the J gene lost 0 bases, with 8 bases spanning the gap. This CDR3 has 15 amino acids. Germline V CDR1 and CDR2: SGHTA, FQGTGA. CDR3 nucleotides: TGTGCCAGCAGCTTAACGGCGGGTTTGAACACTGAAGCTTTCTTT. It encodes CASSLTAGLNTEAFF.

This sequence joins TRBV5-4 and TRBJ2-5; TRBD2 matches 8 bases. This CDR3 region has 15 residues. V dropped 2 bases and J dropped 5; count of bases not matched to a gene: 8. Germline V lookup: CDR1 SGHNT, CDR2 YYREEE (reference sequence). The CDR3 spells CASSFERGRGETQYF. CDR3 nucleotides: TGTGCCAGCAGCTTCGAGCGGGGGCGGGGGGAGACCCAGTACTTC. The full variable domain, completed using reference TRBV5-4 and TRBJ2-5, is ETGVTQSPTHLIKTRGQQVTLRCSSQSGHNTVSWYQQALGQGPQFIFQYYREEENGRGNFPPRFSGLQFPNYSSELNVNALELDDSALYLCASSFERGRGETQYFGPGTRLLVL.

The gene calls are TRBV27 and TRBJ2-7, with 10 bases that match TRBD2. The CDR3 runs to 14 residues. V dropped 1 base and J dropped 3; count of bases not matched to a gene: 0. The germline V gene has CDR1 MNHEY and CDR2 SMNVEV (reference sequence). The CDR3 DNA sequence: TGTGCCAGCAGTTTATTAGCGGGGGGCTACGAGCAGTACTTC. This translates into CASSLLAGGYEQYF.

V usage is TRBV18 and J usage is TRBJ1-1, with 8 bases aligning to TRBD1. The germline gives CDR1 KGHSH, CDR2 LQKENI. The CDR3 has 15 amino acids. V gave up 3 bases and J gave up 0 bases; unmatched junction bases: 3. The DNA of the CDR3 is TGTGCCAGCTCACCGCGGACAGGGCTGAACACTGAAGCTTTCTTT. Residues: CASSPRTGLNTEAFF. The full variable domain, completed using reference TRBV18 and TRBJ1-1, is NAGVMQNPRHLVRRRGQEARLRCSPMKGHSHVYWYRQLPEEGLKFMVYLQKENIIDESGMPKERFSAEFPKEGPSILRIQQVVRGDSAAYFCASSPRTGLNTEAFFGQGTRLTVV.